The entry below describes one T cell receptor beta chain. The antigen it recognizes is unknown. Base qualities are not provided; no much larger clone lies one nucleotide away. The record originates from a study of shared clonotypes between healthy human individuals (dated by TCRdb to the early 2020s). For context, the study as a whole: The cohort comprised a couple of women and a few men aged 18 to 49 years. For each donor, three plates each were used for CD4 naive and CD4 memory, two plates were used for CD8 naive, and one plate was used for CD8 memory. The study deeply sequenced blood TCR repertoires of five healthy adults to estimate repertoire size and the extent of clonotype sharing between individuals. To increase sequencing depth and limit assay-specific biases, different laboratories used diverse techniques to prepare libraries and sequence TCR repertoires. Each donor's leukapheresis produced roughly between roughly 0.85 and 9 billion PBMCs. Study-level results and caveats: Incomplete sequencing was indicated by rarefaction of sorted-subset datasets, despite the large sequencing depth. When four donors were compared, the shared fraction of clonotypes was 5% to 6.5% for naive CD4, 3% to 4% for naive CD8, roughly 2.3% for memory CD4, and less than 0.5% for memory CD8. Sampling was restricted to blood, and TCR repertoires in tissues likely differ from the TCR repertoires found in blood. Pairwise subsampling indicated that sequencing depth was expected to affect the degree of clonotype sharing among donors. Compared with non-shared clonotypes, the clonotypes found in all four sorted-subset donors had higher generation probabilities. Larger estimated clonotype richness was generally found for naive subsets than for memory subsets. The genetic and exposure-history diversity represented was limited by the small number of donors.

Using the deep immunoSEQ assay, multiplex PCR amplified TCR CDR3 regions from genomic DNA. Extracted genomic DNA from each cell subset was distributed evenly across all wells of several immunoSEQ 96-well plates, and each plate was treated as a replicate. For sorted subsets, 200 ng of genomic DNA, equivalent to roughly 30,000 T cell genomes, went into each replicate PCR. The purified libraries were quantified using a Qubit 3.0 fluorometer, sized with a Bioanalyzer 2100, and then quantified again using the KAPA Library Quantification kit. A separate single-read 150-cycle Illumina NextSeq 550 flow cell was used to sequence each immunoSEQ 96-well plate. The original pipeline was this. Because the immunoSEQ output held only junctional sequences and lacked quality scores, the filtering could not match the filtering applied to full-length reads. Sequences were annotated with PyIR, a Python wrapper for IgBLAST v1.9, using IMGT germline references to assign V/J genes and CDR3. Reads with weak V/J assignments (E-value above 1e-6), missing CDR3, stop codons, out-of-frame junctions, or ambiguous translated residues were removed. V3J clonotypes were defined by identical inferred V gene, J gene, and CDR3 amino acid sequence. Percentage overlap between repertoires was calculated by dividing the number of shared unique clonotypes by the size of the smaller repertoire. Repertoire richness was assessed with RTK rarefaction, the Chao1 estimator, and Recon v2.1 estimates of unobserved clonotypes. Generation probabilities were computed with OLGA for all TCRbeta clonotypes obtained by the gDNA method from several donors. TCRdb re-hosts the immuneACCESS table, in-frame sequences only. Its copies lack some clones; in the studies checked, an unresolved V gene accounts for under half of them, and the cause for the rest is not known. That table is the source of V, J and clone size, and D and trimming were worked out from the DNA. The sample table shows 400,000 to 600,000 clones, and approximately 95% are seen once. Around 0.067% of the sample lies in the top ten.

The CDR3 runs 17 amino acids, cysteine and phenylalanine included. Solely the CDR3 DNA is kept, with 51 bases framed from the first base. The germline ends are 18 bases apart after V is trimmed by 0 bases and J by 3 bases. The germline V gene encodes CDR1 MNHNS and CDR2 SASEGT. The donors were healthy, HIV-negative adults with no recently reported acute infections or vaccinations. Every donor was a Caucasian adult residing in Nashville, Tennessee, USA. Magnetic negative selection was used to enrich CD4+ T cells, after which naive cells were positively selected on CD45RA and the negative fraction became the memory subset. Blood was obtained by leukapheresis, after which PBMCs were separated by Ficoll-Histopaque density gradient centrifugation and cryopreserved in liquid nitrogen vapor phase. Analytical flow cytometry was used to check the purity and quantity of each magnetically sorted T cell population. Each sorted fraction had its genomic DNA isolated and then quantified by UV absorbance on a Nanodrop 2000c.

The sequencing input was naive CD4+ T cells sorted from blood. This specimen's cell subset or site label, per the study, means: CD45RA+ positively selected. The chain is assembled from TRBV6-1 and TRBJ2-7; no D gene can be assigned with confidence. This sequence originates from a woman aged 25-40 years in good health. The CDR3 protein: CASSEALHSNRNYEQYF. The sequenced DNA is TGTGCCAGCAGTGAAGCGCTTCATTCAAACAGAAACTACGAGCAGTACTTC.